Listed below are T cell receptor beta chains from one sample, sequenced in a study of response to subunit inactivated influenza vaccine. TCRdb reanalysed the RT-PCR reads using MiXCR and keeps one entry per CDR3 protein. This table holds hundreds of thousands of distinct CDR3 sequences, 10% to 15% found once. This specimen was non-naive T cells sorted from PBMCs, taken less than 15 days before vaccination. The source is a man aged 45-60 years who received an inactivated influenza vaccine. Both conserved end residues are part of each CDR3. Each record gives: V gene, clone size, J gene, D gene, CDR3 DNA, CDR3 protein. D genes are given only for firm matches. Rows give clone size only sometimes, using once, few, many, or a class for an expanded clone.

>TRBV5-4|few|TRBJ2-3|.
TGTGCCAGCAGCTTGGCCGTAACAGATACGCAGTATTTT
CASSLAVTDTQYF
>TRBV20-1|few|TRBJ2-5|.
TGCAGTGCTAGCGTGGGACCGAACCAAGAGACCCAGTACTTC
CSASVGPNQETQYF
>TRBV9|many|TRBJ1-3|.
TGTGCCAGCAGCAGGGTCGTCGAAAACACCATATATTTT
CASSRVVENTIYF
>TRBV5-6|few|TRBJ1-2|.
TGTGCCAGCAGCTTGGGACAGGTGCTATATGGCTACACCTTC
CASSLGQVLYGYTF
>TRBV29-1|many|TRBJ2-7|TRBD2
TGCAGCGTTGAGGGGGAGCCTTCGGGAGGCTACGAGCAGTACTTC
CSVEGEPSGGYEQYF
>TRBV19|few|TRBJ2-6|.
TGTGCCAGTATCGGGCGCTCTGGGGCCAACGTCCTGACTTTC
CASIGRSGANVLTF
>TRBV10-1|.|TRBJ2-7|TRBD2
TGCGCCATCCCAATACTAGCGGGAGAAGACGAGCAGTACTTC
CAIPILAGEDEQYF
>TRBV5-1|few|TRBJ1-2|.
TGCGCCAGCAGCCCCGACAGACCCTCTAACTATGGCTACACCTTC
CASSPDRPSNYGYTF
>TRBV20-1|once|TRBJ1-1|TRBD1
TGCAGTGCTATTACAGGGGTGAACACTGAAGCTTTCTTT
CSAITGVNTEAFF
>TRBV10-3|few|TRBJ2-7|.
TGTGCCACAAGACCCCCTTCTAGCTCCTACGAGCAGTACTTC
CATRPPSSSYEQYF
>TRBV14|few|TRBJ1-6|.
TGTGCCAGCAGCCAACTTGCCGAGGGGTGGCCCCTCCACTTT
CASSQLAEGWPLHF
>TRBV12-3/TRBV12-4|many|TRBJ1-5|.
TGTGCCAGCAGCTCCAACAGGGATCAGCCCCAGCATTTT
CASSSNRDQPQHF
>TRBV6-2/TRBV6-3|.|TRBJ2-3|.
TGTGCCAGCAGTTACTCGATAGATACGCAGTATTTT
CASSYSIDTQYF
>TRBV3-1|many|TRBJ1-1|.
TGTGCCAGCAGCCAAGTCTCAGGGAGGTCTTTCTTT
CASSQVSGRSFF
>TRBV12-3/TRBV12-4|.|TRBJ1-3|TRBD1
TGTGCCAGCAGATTAAGGGGGCACGGAAACACCATATATTTT
CASRLRGHGNTIYF
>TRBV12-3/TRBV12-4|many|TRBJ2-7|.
TGTGCCAGCAGTGTAACCTACGAGCAGTACTTC
CASSVTYEQYF
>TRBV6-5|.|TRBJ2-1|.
TGTGCCAGCAGTTACTCCCTCGGGTTGGGCCACAATGAGCAGTTCTTC
CASSYSLGLGHNEQFF
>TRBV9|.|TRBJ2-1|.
TGTGCCAGCAGCGACCGGGAACGGCAGTTCTTC
CASSDRERQFF
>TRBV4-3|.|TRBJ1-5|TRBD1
TGCGCCAGCAGCCGCCAGACAGGGAATCAGCCCCAGCATTTT
CASSRQTGNQPQHF
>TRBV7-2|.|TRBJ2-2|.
TGTGCCAGCAGCTTAGCTCAGGGCCTTAACACCGGGGAGCTGTTTTTT
CASSLAQGLNTGELFF
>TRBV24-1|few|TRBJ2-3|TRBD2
TGTGCCACCAGTGATTGGGAGATCGCGGGGGGCACAGATACGCAGTATTTT
CATSDWEIAGGTDTQYF
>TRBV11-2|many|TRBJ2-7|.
TGTGCCAGCTTTGACCCCTCGGACGAGCAGTACTTC
CASFDPSDEQYF
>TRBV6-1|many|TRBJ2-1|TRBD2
TGTGCCAGCAGCGCGCAACTAGCGGGGAATGGGAATGAGCAGTTCTTC
CASSAQLAGNGNEQFF
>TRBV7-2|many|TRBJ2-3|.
TGTGCCAGCAGCTTATATATAGATACGCAGTATTTT
CASSLYIDTQYF
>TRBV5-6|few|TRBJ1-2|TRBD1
TGTGCCAGCAGCTTGGGTGGGCCAGGGGGCCCTCTATATTATGGCTACACCTTC
CASSLGGPGGPLYYGYTF
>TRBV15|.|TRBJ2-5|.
TGTGCCACCAGGGACCCGGGGTTGGGGGCCCAGTACTTC
CATRDPGLGAQYF
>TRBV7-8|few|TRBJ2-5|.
TGTGCCAGCGGGGGGGCCGATGAGACCCAGTACTTC
CASGGADETQYF
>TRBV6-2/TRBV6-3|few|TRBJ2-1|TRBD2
TGTGCCAGCAGTTACGAGAGAAGGTCCGGACTAGCGGGAGTAGGTGAGCAGTTCTTC
CASSYERRSGLAGVGEQFF
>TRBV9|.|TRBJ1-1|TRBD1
TGTGCCAGCAGCTCACAGCAGACAGGGCACACTGAAGCTTTCTTT
CASSSQQTGHTEAFF
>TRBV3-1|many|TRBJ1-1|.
TGTGCCAGCAGCCCCCGTCAATACCGGACTGAAGCTTTCTTT
CASSPRQYRTEAFF
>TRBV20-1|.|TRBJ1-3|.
TGCAGTGCTCCCTCTGGAAACACCATATATTTT
CSAPSGNTIYF
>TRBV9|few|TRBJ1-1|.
TGTGCCAGCAGACGTTCCAATTTTGCCACTGAAGCTTTCTTT
CASRRSNFATEAFF
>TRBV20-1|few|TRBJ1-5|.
TGCAGTGCGCTAGGCCCAAGCAATCAGCCCCAGCATTTT
CSALGPSNQPQHF
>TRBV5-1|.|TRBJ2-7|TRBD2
TGCGCCAGCAGCTCGGGACTAGCGGATCCCGAGCAGTACTTC
CASSSGLADPEQYF
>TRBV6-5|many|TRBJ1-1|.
TGTGCCAGCAGTTACGGCGGGAATACGTACACTGAAGCTTTCTTT
CASSYGGNTYTEAFF
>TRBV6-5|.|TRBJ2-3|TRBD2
TGTGCCAGCAGTTTATCCGGGACTAGCGTAAATACGCAGTATTTT
CASSLSGTSVNTQYF
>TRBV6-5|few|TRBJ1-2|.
TGTGCCAGCAGTCCTGGGGCCTATGGCTACACCTTC
CASSPGAYGYTF
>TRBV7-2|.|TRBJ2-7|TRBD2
TGTGCCAGCAGCTCGACTAGCGGGAGGCCCAATACCTACGAGCAGTACTTC
CASSSTSGRPNTYEQYF
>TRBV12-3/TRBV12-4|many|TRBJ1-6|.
TGTGCCAGCAGTCAACAGGGAGTCGGTTCACCCCTCCACTTT
CASSQQGVGSPLHF
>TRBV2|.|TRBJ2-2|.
TGTGCCAGCAGTGAATCGGGGCGGCTGGGAACGACCGGGGAGCTGTTTTTT
CASSESGRLGTTGELFF
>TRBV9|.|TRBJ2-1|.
TGTGCCAGCAGCGTAGGCGGGATGGGTTCGGGTGAGCAGTTCTTC
CASSVGGMGSGEQFF
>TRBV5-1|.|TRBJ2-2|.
TGCGCCAGCAGCTTTGGTGCATCCCCGAACACCGGGGAGCTGTTTTTT
CASSFGASPNTGELFF
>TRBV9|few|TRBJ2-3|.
TGTGCCAGCAGCGTAGGGGTCGGGGGACCGGATACGCAGTATTTT
CASSVGVGGPDTQYF
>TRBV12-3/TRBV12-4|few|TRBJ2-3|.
TGTGCCAGCAGCACCCGACTTGATACGCAGTATTTT
CASSTRLDTQYF
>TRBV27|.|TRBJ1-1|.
TGTGCCAGCAGTTTATCGATGGGGACTGAAGCTTTCTTT
CASSLSMGTEAFF
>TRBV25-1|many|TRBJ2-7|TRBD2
TGTGCCAGCAGTCTTACCCTTAGCGGGATGGCCCACGAGCAGTACTTC
CASSLTLSGMAHEQYF
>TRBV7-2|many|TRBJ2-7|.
TGTGCCAGCAGCTTATTCGACGAGCAGTACTTC
CASSLFDEQYF
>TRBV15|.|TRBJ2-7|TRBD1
TGTGCCACCAGCAAAGACAGGGGTCCCTACGAGCAGTACTTC
CATSKDRGPYEQYF
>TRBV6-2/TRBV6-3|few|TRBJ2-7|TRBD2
TGTGCCAGCACGGAGAGCGGGGCGAGATACGAGCAGTACTTC
CASTESGARYEQYF
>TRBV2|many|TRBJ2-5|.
TGTGCCAGCAGTACGGAGGAGACCCAGTACTTC
CASSTEETQYF
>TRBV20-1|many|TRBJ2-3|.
TGCAGTGCTAGAGCCGGGAGCCGCACAGATACGCAGTATTTT
CSARAGSRTDTQYF
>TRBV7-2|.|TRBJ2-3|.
TGTGCCAGCAGCTTAGCTACAGAATATACGCAGTATTTT
CASSLATEYTQYF
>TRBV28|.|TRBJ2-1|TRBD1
TGTGCCAGCAGTTCAAGGGACAGGGGACCCTACAATGAGCAGTTCTTC
CASSSRDRGPYNEQFF
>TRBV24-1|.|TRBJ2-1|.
TGTGCCACCTCTAGAAGGGGCTACAATGAGCAGTTCTTC
CATSRRGYNEQFF
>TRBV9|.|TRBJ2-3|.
TGTGCCAGCAGCGTGGGGATTACGCAGTATTTT
CASSVGITQYF
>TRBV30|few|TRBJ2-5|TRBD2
TGTGCCTGGAGTAAGGGCCTAGCGGGAGGTAACGGGGAGACCCAGTACTTC
CAWSKGLAGGNGETQYF